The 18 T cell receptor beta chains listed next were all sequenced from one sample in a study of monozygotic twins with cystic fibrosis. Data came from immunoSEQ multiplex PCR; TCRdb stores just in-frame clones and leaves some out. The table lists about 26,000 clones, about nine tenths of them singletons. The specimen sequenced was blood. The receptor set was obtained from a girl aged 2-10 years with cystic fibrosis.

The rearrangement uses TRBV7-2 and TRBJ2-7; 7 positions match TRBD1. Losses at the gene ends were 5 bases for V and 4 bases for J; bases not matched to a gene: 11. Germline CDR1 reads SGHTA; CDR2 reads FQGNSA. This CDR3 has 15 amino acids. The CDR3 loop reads CASSPRPGQRYEQYF. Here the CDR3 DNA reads TGTGCCAGCAGCCCACGTCCGGGACAGCGATACGAGCAGTACTTC.

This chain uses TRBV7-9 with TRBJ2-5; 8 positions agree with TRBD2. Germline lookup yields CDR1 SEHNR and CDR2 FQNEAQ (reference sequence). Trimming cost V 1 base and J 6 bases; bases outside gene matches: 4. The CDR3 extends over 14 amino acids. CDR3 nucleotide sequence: TGTGCCAGCAGCTTAGTAGCGGGGATGCAGACCCAGTACTTC. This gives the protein CASSLVAGMQTQYF.

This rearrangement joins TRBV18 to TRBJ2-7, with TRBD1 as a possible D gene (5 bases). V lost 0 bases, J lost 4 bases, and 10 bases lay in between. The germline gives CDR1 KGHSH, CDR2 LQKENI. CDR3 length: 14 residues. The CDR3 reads CASSPPSNRYEQYF. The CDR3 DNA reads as TGTGCCAGCTCACCACCGTCCAACAGGTACGAGCAGTACTTC. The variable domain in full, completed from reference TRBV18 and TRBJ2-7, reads NAGVMQNPRHLVRRRGQEARLRCSPMKGHSHVYWYRQLPEEGLKFMVYLQKENIIDESGMPKERFSAEFPKEGPSILRIQQVVRGDSAAYFCASSPPSNRYEQYFGPGTRLTVT.

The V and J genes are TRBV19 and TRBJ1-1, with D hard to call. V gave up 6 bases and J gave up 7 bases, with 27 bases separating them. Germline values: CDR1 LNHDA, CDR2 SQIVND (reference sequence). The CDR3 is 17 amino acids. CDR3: CASSPRGGSFVFGEAFF. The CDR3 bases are TGTGCCAGTAGCCCCCGGGGAGGGTCGTTTGTCTTTGGTGAAGCTTTCTTT. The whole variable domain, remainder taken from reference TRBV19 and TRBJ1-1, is DGGITQSPKYLFRKEGQNVTLSCEQNLNHDAMYWYRQDPGQGLRLIYYSQIVNDFQKGDIAEGYSVSREKKESFPLTVTSAQKNPTAFYLCASSPRGGSFVFGEAFFGQGTRLTVV.

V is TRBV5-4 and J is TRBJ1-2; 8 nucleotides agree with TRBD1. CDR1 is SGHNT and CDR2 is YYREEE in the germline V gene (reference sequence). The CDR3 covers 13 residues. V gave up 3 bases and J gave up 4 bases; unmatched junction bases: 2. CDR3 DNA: TGTGCCAGCAGCTCCGACAGGGGCTATGGCTACACCTTC. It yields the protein CASSSDRGYGYTF.

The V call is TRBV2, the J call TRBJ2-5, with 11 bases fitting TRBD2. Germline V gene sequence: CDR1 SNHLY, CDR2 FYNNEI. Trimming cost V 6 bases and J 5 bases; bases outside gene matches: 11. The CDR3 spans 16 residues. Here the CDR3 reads CASRAGTSGGAETQYF. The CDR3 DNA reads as TGTGCCAGCAGAGCCGGTACTAGCGGGGGTGCGGAGACCCAGTACTTC. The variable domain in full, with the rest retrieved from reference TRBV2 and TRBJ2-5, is EPEVTQTPSHQVTQMGQEVILRCVPISNHLYFYWYRQILGQKVEFLVSFYNNEISEKSEIFDDQFSVERPDGSNFTLKIRSTKLEDSAMYFCASRAGTSGGAETQYFGPGTRLLVL.

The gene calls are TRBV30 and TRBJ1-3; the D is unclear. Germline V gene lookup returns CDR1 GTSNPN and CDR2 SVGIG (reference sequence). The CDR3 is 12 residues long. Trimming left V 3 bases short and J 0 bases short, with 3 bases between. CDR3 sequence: CAWSSSGNTIYF. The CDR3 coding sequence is TGTGCCTGGAGCTCCTCTGGAAACACCATATATTTT.

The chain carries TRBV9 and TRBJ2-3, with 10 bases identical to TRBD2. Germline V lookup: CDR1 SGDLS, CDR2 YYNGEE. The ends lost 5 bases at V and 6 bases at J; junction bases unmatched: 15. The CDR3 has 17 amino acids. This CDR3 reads CASSMIPGLASPDTQYF. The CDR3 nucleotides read TGTGCCAGCAGTATGATTCCGGGACTAGCGTCCCCCGATACGCAGTATTTT.

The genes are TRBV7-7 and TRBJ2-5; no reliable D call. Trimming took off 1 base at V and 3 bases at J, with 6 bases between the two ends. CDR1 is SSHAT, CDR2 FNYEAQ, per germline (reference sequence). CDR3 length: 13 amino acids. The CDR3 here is CASSLGPKETQYF. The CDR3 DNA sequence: TGTGCCAGCAGCTTAGGACCGAAAGAGACCCAGTACTTC.

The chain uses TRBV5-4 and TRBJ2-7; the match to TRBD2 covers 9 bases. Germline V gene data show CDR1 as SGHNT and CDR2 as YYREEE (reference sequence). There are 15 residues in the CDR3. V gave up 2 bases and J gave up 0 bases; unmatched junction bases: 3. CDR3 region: CASSFLAGVSYEQYF. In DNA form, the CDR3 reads TGTGCCAGCAGCTTTTTAGCGGGGGTCTCCTACGAGCAGTACTTC. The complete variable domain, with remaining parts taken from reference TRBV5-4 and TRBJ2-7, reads ETGVTQSPTHLIKTRGQQVTLRCSSQSGHNTVSWYQQALGQGPQFIFQYYREEENGRGNFPPRFSGLQFPNYSSELNVNALELDDSALYLCASSFLAGVSYEQYFGPGTRLTVT.

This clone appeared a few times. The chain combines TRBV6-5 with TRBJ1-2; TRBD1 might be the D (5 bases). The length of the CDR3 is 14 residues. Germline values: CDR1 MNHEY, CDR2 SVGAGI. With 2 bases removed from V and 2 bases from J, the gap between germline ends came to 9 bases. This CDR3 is CASSYGAQNYGYTF. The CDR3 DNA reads TGTGCCAGCAGTTACGGGGCGCAGAACTATGGCTACACCTTC.

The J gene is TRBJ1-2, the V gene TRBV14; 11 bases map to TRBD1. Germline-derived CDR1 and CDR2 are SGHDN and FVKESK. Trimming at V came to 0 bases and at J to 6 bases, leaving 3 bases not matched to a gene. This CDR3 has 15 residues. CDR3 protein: CASSQDWGQGDGYTF. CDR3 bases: TGTGCCAGCAGCCAAGATTGGGGACAGGGGGATGGCTACACCTTC.

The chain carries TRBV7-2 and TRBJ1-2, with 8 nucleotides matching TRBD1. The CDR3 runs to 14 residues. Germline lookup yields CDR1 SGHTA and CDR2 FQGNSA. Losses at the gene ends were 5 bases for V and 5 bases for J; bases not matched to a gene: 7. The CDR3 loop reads CASSPADREYGYTF. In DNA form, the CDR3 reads TGTGCCAGCAGCCCCGCGGACAGGGAATATGGCTACACCTTC.

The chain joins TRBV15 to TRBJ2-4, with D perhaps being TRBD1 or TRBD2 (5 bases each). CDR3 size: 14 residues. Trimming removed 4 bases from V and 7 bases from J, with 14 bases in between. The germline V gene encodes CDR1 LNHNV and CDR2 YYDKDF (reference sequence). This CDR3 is CATSTPGRANIQYF. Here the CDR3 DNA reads TGTGCCACCAGCACTCCGGGGCGCGCGAACATTCAGTACTTC.

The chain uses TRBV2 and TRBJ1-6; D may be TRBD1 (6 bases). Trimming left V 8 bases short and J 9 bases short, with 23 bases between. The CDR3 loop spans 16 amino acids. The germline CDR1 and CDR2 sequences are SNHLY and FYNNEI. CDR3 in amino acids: CASEYRVLVGISPLHF. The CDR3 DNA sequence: TGTGCCAGCGAATACAGGGTCTTGGTCGGAATTTCACCCCTCCACTTT.

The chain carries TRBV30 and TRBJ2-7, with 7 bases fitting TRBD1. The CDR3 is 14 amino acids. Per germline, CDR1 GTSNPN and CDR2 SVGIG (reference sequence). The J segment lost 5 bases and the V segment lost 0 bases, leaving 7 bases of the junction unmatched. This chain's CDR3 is CAWSVRQGTDEQYF. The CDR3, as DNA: TGTGCCTGGAGTGTACGACAGGGTACCGACGAGCAGTACTTC.

CDR3 amino acids: CASSLGFGDTQYF. The CDR3 nucleotides read TGTGCCAGCAGCTTAGGCTTTGGAGATACGCAGTATTTT. The chain is built from TRBV7-9 and TRBJ2-3; D gene uncertain. Trimming shortened V by 1 base and J by 5 bases, and 7 bases separated the two germline ends. The CDR3 has 13 residues. Germline V gene lookup returns CDR1 SEHNR and CDR2 FQNEAQ (reference sequence).

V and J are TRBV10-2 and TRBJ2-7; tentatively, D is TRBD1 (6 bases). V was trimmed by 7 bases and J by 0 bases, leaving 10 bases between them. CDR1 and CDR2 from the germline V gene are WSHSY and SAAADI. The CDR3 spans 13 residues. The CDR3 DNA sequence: TGCGCCAGCACGGCGGACAGCTCCTACGAGCAGTACTTC. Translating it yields CASTADSSYEQYF.